These 14 T cell receptor beta chains were sequenced from one sample in a study of shared clonotypes between healthy human individuals. CD45RO-negative cells were positively selected for CCR7, leaving out terminally differentiated effector memory CD45RA+ cells. TCRdb's copy holds only in-frame clones and misses some; the assay was immunoSEQ multiplex PCR. Of more than 2 million clones detected, around 93% appear once; the ten largest clones hold approximately 1.7%. The sample comprised naive CD8+ T cells from PBMCs. The source of these receptors is a man younger than 30 in good health. Some clones in this sample may be carry-over from other donors' samples.

The rearrangement joins TRBV9 to TRBJ2-7; TRBD1 matches at 7 bases. The CDR3 is made up of 12 amino acids. Germline CDR1 reads SGDLS; CDR2 reads YYNGEE. J was trimmed by 6 bases and V by 5 bases; bases with no gene match: 5. CDR3: CASRGQGVEQYF. CDR3 nucleotides: TGTGCCAGCAGGGGGCAGGGGGTCGAGCAGTACTTC.

This sequence joins TRBV2 and TRBJ1-2; D gene unclear. CDR1 SNHLY and CDR2 FYNNEI come from the germline V gene. The length of the CDR3 is 18 residues. Trimming left V 1 base short and J 4 bases short, with 22 bases between. The CDR3 is CASSEGGLEFRRFYGYTF. DNA for the CDR3: TGTGCCAGCAGTGAAGGCGGGTTGGAGTTTCGGAGATTCTATGGCTACACCTTC.

The chain links TRBV27 to TRBJ2-2; maybe TRBD1 (6 bases). This CDR3 has 16 amino acids. The germline gives CDR1 MNHEY, CDR2 SMNVEV (reference sequence). The V end lost 2 bases, the J end lost 5 bases, and 15 bases lay between the germline ends. CDR3 in amino acids: CASSLDPARGTGELFF. DNA of the CDR3: TGTGCCAGCAGTTTAGATCCGGCCAGGGGTACCGGGGAGCTGTTTTTT.

Worth noting for this clone: Distinct nucleotide sequences in the sample also encode this CDR3. The J gene is TRBJ2-5, the V gene TRBV9, with 7 bases identical to TRBD2. V was clipped by 0 bases and J by 2 bases; unmatched bases: 4. Germline values: CDR1 SGDLS, CDR2 YYNGEE. This CDR3 is 15 amino acids long. In nucleotides, the CDR3 is TGTGCCAGCAGCGTAGGGCCTAGCGGACAAGAGACCCAGTACTTC. Translation: CASSVGPSGQETQYF.

This chain uses TRBV5-6 with TRBJ2-7; weak D call: TRBD2 (6 bases). Trimming took off 4 bases at V and 4 bases at J, with 15 bases between the two ends. This CDR3 contains 14 residues. Germline V gene sequence: CDR1 SGHDT, CDR2 YYEEEE. CDR3 DNA sequence: TGTGCCAGCAGCCGATCCACGCGGGAATACGAGCAGTACTTC. Translated, it gives CASSRSTREYEQYF.

The chain joins TRBV9 to TRBJ2-7, with a possible D match to TRBD2 (6 bases). Per germline, CDR1 SGDLS and CDR2 YYNGEE. Trimming removed 0 bases at V and 7 bases at J, with 11 bases between. The length of the CDR3 is 13 residues. The CDR3, as DNA: TGTGCCAGCAGCGTAGACGGGGGTTGGGAGCAGTACTTC. Amino acid sequence: CASSVDGGWEQYF.

This clone has just one count. V gene TRBV6-5 combines with J gene TRBJ1-5; D not certain. The germline V and J ends were trimmed by 2 bases and 7 bases, with 9 bases remaining between them. Per the germline V gene, CDR1 is MNHEY and CDR2 is SVGAGI. The CDR3 loop spans 13 amino acids. The CDR3 sequence is CASSYVESQPQHF. The DNA for the CDR3 is TGTGCCAGCAGTTACGTTGAATCCCAGCCCCAGCATTTT.

For this clone: The sample carries other DNA sequences with the same CDR3. This chain joins TRBV15 and TRBJ2-1, with D unresolved. Germline values: CDR1 LNHNV, CDR2 YYDKDF (reference sequence). Trimming pared 0 bases from V and 0 bases from J, leaving 3 bases between. This CDR3 contains 14 residues. CDR3 region: CATSREVSYNEQFF. The DNA of the CDR3 is TGTGCCACCAGCAGAGAGGTCTCCTACAATGAGCAGTTCTTC.

The V gene is TRBV28, the J gene TRBJ2-7; 9 positions agree with TRBD1. The CDR3 length is 13 residues. Losses at the gene ends were 5 bases for V and 5 bases for J; bases not matched to a gene: 4. Germline V gene sequence: CDR1 MDHEN, CDR2 SYDVKM. CDR3 protein: CASSTGQGNEQYF. CDR3 nucleotides: TGTGCCAGCAGTACGGGACAGGGTAACGAGCAGTACTTC. Using reference TRBV28 and TRBJ2-7 for the parts outside the CDR3, the full variable domain is DVKVTQSSRYLVKRTGEKVFLECVQDMDHENMFWYRQDPGLGLRLIYFSYDVKMKEKGDIPEGYSVSREKKERFSLILESASTNQTSMYLCASSTGQGNEQYFGPGTRLTVT.

This chain connects TRBV7-9 to TRBJ2-4; weak D call: TRBD2 (5 bases). The CDR3 loop spans 13 amino acids. Germline V gives CDR1 SEHNR, CDR2 FQNEAQ (reference sequence). V was shortened by 8 bases and J by 6 bases, with 14 bases between the two germline ends. CDR3: CASSGSMGNIQYF. The DNA for the CDR3 is TGTGCCAGCTCGGGAAGTATGGGAAACATTCAGTACTTC.

The chain has TRBV27 and TRBJ2-7; a possible D gene is TRBD1 (5 bases). CDR1 is MNHEY, CDR2 SMNVEV, per germline (reference sequence). Trimming stripped 7 bases from V and 6 bases from J, with 10 bases between. This CDR3 is 11 amino acids long. The CDR3 loop is CASIWGGEQYF. CDR3 DNA: TGTGCCAGCATTTGGGGCGGCGAGCAGTACTTC.

In regard to this clone: The same CDR3 is also encoded by other DNA sequences in this sample. The gene calls are TRBV4-1 and TRBJ1-1; 7 nucleotides line up with TRBD1. Looked up from germline, CDR1 is MGHRA and CDR2 is YSYEKL. The CDR3 is made up of 14 amino acids. V was clipped by 4 bases and J by 4 bases; unmatched bases: 6. CDR3 in DNA: TGCGCCAGCAGCCCCCCCAGGGGGTCCACTGAAGCTTTCTTT. Amino acids: CASSPPRGSTEAFF.

The rearrangement uses TRBV13 and TRBJ2-7; perhaps TRBD2 as D (6 bases). Trimming took 3 bases from V and 0 from J, leaving 12 bases between them. The CDR3 contains 15 residues. Germline V lookup: CDR1 PRHDT, CDR2 FYEKMQ (reference sequence). The CDR3 nucleotides are TGTGCCAGCAGCTTTTTACGGGAGAGCTCCTACGAGCAGTACTTC. Translated: CASSFLRESSYEQYF.

The chain joins TRBV4-1 to TRBJ1-1; D unresolved. CDR1 and CDR2 from the germline V gene are MGHRA and YSYEKL. V was cut by 1 base and J by 5 bases, with 11 bases left in between. This CDR3 comprises 14 residues. This CDR3 is CASSQALSRTEAFF. For the CDR3, the DNA is TGCGCCAGCAGCCAAGCACTGTCGAGGACTGAAGCTTTCTTT.